This TCR beta chain emerged from a study of T-cell reconstitution after alpha-beta-depleted transplantation in children. TCRbeta library construction was performed incorporating unique molecular identifiers. TCRdb ran MiXCR on the PCR reads and lists one entry per CDR3 protein. The sample includes some 200,000 distinct CDR3 sequences, roughly 7.5% of them seen just once. V lost 10 bases and J 0 bases, leaving 9 bases between the germline ends. The germline V gene has CDR1 ENHRY and CDR2 SYGVKD. The CDR3 has 12 residues. This clonotype has at least ten counts. This TCR came from a human donor who donated a stem cell graft to a child with Wiskott-Aldrich syndrome. Specimen: PBMCs from the stem cell graft donor, collected from the stem cell graft. The V call is TRBV10-3, the J call TRBJ2-5, with a possible D match to TRBD1 (5 bases). CDR3 DNA: TGTGCCACTGAGGACAACCAAGAGACCCAGTACTTC. This encodes CATEDNQETQYF.